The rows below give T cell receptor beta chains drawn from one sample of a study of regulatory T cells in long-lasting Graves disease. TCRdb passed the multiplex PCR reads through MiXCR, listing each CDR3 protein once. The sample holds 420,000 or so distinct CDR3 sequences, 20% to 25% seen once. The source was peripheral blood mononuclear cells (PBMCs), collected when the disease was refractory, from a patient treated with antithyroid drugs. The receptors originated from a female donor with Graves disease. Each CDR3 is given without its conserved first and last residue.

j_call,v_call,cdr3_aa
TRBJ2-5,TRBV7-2,ASSRGSGRAETQY
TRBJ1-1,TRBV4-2,ASSQGGGDTEAF
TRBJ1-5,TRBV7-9,ASSSGGDGQPQH
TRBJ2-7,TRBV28,ASSSGGTISEQY
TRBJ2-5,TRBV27,ASSRWTSGRGETQY
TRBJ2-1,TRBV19,ASSQHPSGSVPEYNEQF
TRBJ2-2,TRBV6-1,AAGSLAVTGELF
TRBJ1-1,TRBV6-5,ASSYVAQPNTEAF
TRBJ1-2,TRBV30,AWSGAWDRGYGYT
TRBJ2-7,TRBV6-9,ASSFRQRYEQY
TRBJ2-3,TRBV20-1,SARALAGGPDTQY
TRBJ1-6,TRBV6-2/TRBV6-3,ASSYRGQGGDSPLH
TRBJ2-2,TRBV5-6,ASEPQGLNTGELF
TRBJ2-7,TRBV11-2,ASSSRSYRGLPPLYEQY
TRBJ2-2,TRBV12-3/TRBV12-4,ASSSDRRLAGGTGELF
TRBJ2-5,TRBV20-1,SADLGSGETQY
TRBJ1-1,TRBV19,ASSIAGPNTEAF
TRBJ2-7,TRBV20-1,SAGGGQGISYEQY